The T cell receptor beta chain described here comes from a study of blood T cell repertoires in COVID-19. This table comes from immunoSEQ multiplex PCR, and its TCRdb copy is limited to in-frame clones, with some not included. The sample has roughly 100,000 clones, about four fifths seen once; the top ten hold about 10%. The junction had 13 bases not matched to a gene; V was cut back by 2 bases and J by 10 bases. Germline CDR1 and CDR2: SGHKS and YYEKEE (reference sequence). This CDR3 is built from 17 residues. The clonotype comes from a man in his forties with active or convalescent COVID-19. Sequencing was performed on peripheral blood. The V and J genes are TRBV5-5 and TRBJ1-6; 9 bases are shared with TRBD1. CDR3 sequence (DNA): TGTGCCAGCAGCTTCCAACAGGGGGCAGTTACGGACTCACCCCTCCACTTT. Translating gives CASSFQQGAVTDSPLHF.